This T cell receptor (beta chain) was captured in a study of T cells in tuberculosis. About the study: Sequenced TCRs come from CD1B-GMM tetramer-binding T cells.

Generated by immunoSEQ multiplex PCR, the TCRdb table keeps only in-frame clones and is missing some. The sample contains 20,000 to 25,000 clones, approximately 85% of which appear only once. Time point indicated: new active TB diagnosis, blood taken before or within 7 days of starting treatment. On average about 100,000 T cells per donor were immunosequenced. V lost 0 bases and J 6 bases, leaving 15 bases between the germline ends. The CDR3 runs to 17 residues. Germline-derived CDR1 and CDR2 are SGHAT and FQNNGV. This clone is medium-sized by share. The sample consisted of PBMCs, taken at tuberculosis diagnosis. The sequence was obtained from an adult with tuberculosis. This chain uses TRBV11-2 with TRBJ1-6; D gene unclear. CDR3 DNA sequence: TGTGCCAGCAGCTTAGATTCAAGGAGGGCGGGTAATTCACCCCTCCACTTT. This codes for CASSLDSRRAGNSPLHF.